The next 11 T cell receptor beta chains were all read from a single sample in a study of blood T cells in healthy people across ages. PCR was performed a second time for roughly 7 to 12 cycles using a sample-barcoded 5' primer and a J-beta primer mix. TCRdb reanalysed the 5' RACE reads using MiXCR and keeps one entry per CDR3 protein. Found here are 250,000 to 300,000 distinct CDR3 sequences, roughly 27% of them singletons; the top ten hold 29%. The sample was blood. The origin of the receptors is a woman between 65 and 79 years old in good health.

The chain combines TRBV28 with TRBJ2-7; 13 bases line up with TRBD2. The junction had 4 bases not matched to a gene; V was cut back by 5 bases and J by 3 bases. There are 15 residues in the CDR3. Per germline, CDR1 MDHEN and CDR2 SYDVKM. This CDR3 is CASSPLAGGIYEQYF. As DNA, the CDR3 is TGTGCCAGCAGTCCACTAGCGGGAGGGATCTACGAGCAGTACTTC.

This clonotype was found a few times. This sequence joins TRBV5-1 and TRBJ2-1, with 8 bases lining up with TRBD1. The junction had 9 bases not matched to a gene; V was cut back by 4 bases and J by 3 bases. This CDR3 region has 16 residues. In germline, CDR1 is SGHRS, CDR2 YFSETQ. This CDR3 is CASSPSGQGIYNEQFF. CDR3 nucleotide sequence: TGCGCCAGCAGCCCGTCCGGACAGGGAATCTACAATGAGCAGTTCTTC.

J is TRBJ2-7 and V is TRBV20-1; D uncertain. Germline CDR1 DFQATT, CDR2 SNEGSKA (reference sequence). V lost 6 bases and J lost 6, with 15 bases in between. This CDR3 is built from 12 residues. CDR3 sequence reads: CSAPTFSSEQYF. CDR3 DNA: TGCAGTGCCCCGACGTTCTCTTCCGAGCAGTACTTC.

This clonotype was detected only a few times. V usage is TRBV2 and J usage is TRBJ2-5; no clear D. CDR1 and CDR2 from the germline V gene are SNHLY and FYNNEI. V was cut by 4 bases and J by 0 bases, with 9 bases left in between. The CDR3 extends over 14 amino acids. The CDR3 DNA reads as TGTGCCAGCAGTGGGCGTAGGTACCAAGAGACCCAGTACTTC. This sequence encodes CASSGRRYQETQYF.

This clonotype has just a few counts. The J gene is TRBJ1-6, the V gene TRBV28; the D is unclear. V lost 6 bases to trimming and J lost 7 bases, with 7 bases between them. The CDR3 loop spans 12 amino acids. Germline assignment: CDR1 MDHEN and CDR2 SYDVKM. The CDR3 DNA sequence: TGTGCCAGCAGGGTGTACAATTCACCCCTCCACTTT. As protein: CASRVYNSPLHF.

The DNA of the CDR3 is TGTGCCAGCACCCTTAGCGTAGGCCCCTACAATGAGCAGTTCTTC. Translation gives CASTLSVGPYNEQFF. The rearrangement uses TRBV11-2 and TRBJ2-1; TRBD2 might be the D (5 bases). The germline V gene has CDR1 SGHAT and CDR2 FQNNGV. V dropped 7 bases and J dropped 2 bases, with 15 bases sitting between them. The CDR3 spans 15 residues.

V is TRBV3-1 and J is TRBJ2-5; 8 positions agree with TRBD1. Matching the DNA end better, TRBJ2-1 makes the J call doubtful. The CDR3 is 14 amino acids. Germline CDR1 is LGHDT and CDR2 is YNNKEL (reference sequence). CDR3 coding DNA: TGTGCCAGCAGCCTCCAGGGGGCTGGAAATGAGCAGTTCTTC. Its protein is CASSLQGAGNEQFF.

This clonotype turned up a few times. The genes are TRBV20-1 and TRBJ1-1; D perhaps matches TRBD1 (6 bases). The germline V gene encodes CDR1 DFQATT and CDR2 SNEGSKA (reference sequence). There are 13 residues in the CDR3. Here the CDR3 reads CSGGGAGNTEAFF. The CDR3 bases are TGCTCTGGGGGGGGCGCGGGGAACACTGAAGCTTTCTTT.

The chain joins TRBV20-1 to TRBJ1-5; D is perhaps TRBD1 (5 bases). Germline V CDR1 and CDR2: DFQATT, SNEGSKA (reference sequence). The ends were cut back, 3 bases at V and 0 bases at J, with 6 bases in the middle. CDR3 length: 13 residues. The CDR3 DNA reads TGCAGTGCTAGTGGGGCTAGCAATCAGCCCCAGCATTTT. It encodes CSASGASNQPQHF.

CDR3 bases: TGTGCCAGCTCACCACCGGGACTAGCGGGAGATGGCTCCTACGAGCAGTACTTC. It encodes CASSPPGLAGDGSYEQYF. The V gene is TRBV18, the J gene TRBJ2-5; 14 positions match TRBD2. The J call may be wrong; the DNA end is better matched by TRBJ2-7. Germline V gene sequence: CDR1 KGHSH, CDR2 LQKENI. The CDR3 runs to 18 residues.

A note on this clonotype: Since no conserved phenylalanine or tryptophan closes the CDR3, a read error is the likely cause. The chain joins TRBV20-1 to TRBJ2-7, with TRBD2 matching over 11 bases. The CDR3 has 14 amino acids. Germline CDR1 reads DFQATT; CDR2 reads SNEGSKA (reference sequence). The V segment lost 6 bases and the J segment 4 bases; nucleotides outside the gene matches: 8. The CDR3 loop reads CSATAGTSGYEQYY. The CDR3 DNA is TGCAGTGCAACCGCTGGGACTAGCGGATACGAGCAGTACTAC.